This T cell receptor beta chain was observed in a study of T-cell reconstitution after alpha-beta-depleted transplantation in children. With 7 bases clipped from V and 1 base from J, the junction kept 5 bases outside the gene matches. The germline V gene has CDR1 KGHDR and CDR2 SFDVKD. This CDR3 is 14 amino acids long. As concerns this clonotype: Its antigen is undetermined.

A library of TCRbeta sequences, prepared with unique molecular identifiers, was generated. TCRdb redid the calling of the PCR reads with MiXCR, one entry per CDR3 protein. Of fewer than 550,000 distinct CDR3 sequences listed, 8% to 11% are singletons. Regarding the study as a whole: It was reported that alpha-beta T cells came from several hundred expanded graft clones (about two months after transplant).

The rearrangement links TRBV24-1 to TRBJ2-7, with TRBD2 matching 8 bases. This specimen was PBMCs, taken before TCRalphabeta/CD19-depleted stem cell transplant. The source is a child between 2 and 9 years old with inherited bone marrow failure, due to receive a stem cell transplant. CDR3 DNA sequence: TGTGCCACCAGCCGGAGCGGGGGTTCCTACGAGCAGTACTTC. Amino acid sequence: CATSRSGGSYEQYF.